These 9 T cell receptor beta chains share one sample of origin, sequenced in a study of radiotherapy plus CTLA-4 blockade in lung cancer. Data came from immunoSEQ multiplex PCR; TCRdb stores just in-frame clones and leaves some out. Among tens of thousands of clones listed, roughly 75% were seen once. The specimen was peripheral blood, collected from a patient treated with radiotherapy plus ipilimumab. Receptors were obtained from a human donor with non-small cell lung cancer who had a complete response to radiotherapy plus ipilimumab.

This clone was seen a few times. The chain couples TRBV7-9 to TRBJ2-7; maybe TRBD1 (5 bases). Germline CDR1 SEHNR, CDR2 FQNEAQ (reference sequence). V was shortened by 1 base and J by 6 bases, with 7 bases between the two germline ends. The CDR3 has 12 residues. The CDR3 loop reads CASSLEGREQYV. The CDR3, as DNA: TGTGCCAGCAGCTTAGAGGGGCGCGAGCAGTACGTC.

The V and J genes are TRBV19 and TRBJ1-1, with 7 bases lining up with TRBD1. V lost 4 bases and J lost 10; bases outside the gene matches: 6. Germline lookup yields CDR1 LNHDA and CDR2 SQIVND (reference sequence). This CDR3 has 12 residues. This CDR3 reads CASSTRQGTAFF. The CDR3 bases are TGTGCCAGTAGTACCAGACAGGGCACAGCTTTCTTT.

This clone was seen once. This chain links TRBV6-5 with TRBJ2-7; D possibly matches TRBD1 or TRBD2 (5 bases each). Germline lookup yields CDR1 MNHEY and CDR2 SVGAGI. The germline V and J ends were trimmed by 5 bases and 5 bases, with 16 bases remaining between them. The CDR3 covers 14 residues. CDR3 coding DNA: TGTGCCAGCAGTGCCCCCGCCGGGGCGGACGAGCAGTACGTC. Translating gives CASSAPAGADEQYV.

The chain couples TRBV27 to TRBJ2-7, with D unresolved. This CDR3 spans 13 amino acids. Germline V gene data show CDR1 as MNHEY and CDR2 as SMNVEV (reference sequence). The V gene lost 2 bases and the J gene lost 4 bases, with 9 bases spanning the gap. The CDR3: CASSLKKWYEQYF. The CDR3 bases are TGTGCCAGCAGTTTAAAGAAGTGGTACGAGCAGTACTTC.

This clone was observed once. The J gene is TRBJ2-7, the V gene TRBV19, with TRBD2 identical over 13 bases. Germline V gene data show CDR1 as LNHDA and CDR2 as SQIVND (reference sequence). The length of the CDR3 is 18 residues. V was pared by 5 bases and J by 4 bases, with 14 bases of the junction left unmatched. CDR3: CASSRTSGGPSTRYEQYF. The CDR3 bases are TGTGCCAGTAGTCGGACTAGCGGGGGCCCTAGTACCCGTTACGAGCAGTACTTC.

The chain employs TRBV18 and TRBJ1-5, with TRBD1 identical over 8 bases. The length of the CDR3 is 14 residues. J was trimmed by 6 bases and V by 5 bases; bases with no gene match: 6. Per germline, CDR1 KGHSH and CDR2 LQKENI. In DNA form, the CDR3 reads TGTGCCAGCTCAAATGGACAGGGAAGTCAGCCCCAGCATTTT. Amino acids: CASSNGQGSQPQHF.

This rearrangement joins TRBV10-3 to TRBJ1-5; perhaps TRBD1 as D (5 bases). The CDR3 is made up of 13 amino acids. Germline-derived CDR1 and CDR2 are ENHRY and SYGVKD. The V and J ends lost 4 bases and 3 bases respectively, with 7 bases between them. For the CDR3, the DNA is TGTGCCATCAGTGGGGGGAACAATCAGCCCCAGCATTTT. Amino acid sequence: CAISGGNNQPQHF.

The chain recombines TRBV27 with TRBJ2-4; TRBD2 matches 8 bases. The V gene end was trimmed by 3 bases and the J gene end by 1 base; junction bases not matched to a gene: 8. Germline-derived CDR1 and CDR2 are MNHEY and SMNVEV (reference sequence). This CDR3 is 17 amino acids long. CDR3 amino acids: CASSLRVSGVAKNIQYF. The CDR3 DNA follows: TGTGCCAGCAGTTTGAGGGTTAGCGGGGTTGCCAAAAACATTCAGTACTTC.

The V gene is TRBV19, the J gene TRBJ2-4; D remains ambiguous. V shed 5 bases and J shed 0 bases, with 11 bases lying between them. Germline V gene lookup returns CDR1 LNHDA and CDR2 SQIVND (reference sequence). The length of the CDR3 is 15 residues. The DNA of the CDR3 is TGTGCCAGTAGTGCGCAGCACCTAGCCAAAAACATTCAGTACTTC. It is translated as CASSAQHLAKNIQYF.